These 3 T cell receptor beta chains originate from one sample sequenced in a study of T cell responses to AZD1222 COVID-19 vaccine. Generated by immunoSEQ multiplex PCR, the TCRdb table keeps only in-frame clones and is missing some. The sample contains about 120,000 clones, 70% to 90% of which appear only once. The starting material was peripheral blood, obtained on day 0 of AZD1222 vaccination. Receptors originate from an adult in good health.

The V gene is TRBV2, the J gene TRBJ2-2; 8 nucleotides agree with TRBD2. Germline V gene lookup returns CDR1 SNHLY and CDR2 FYNNEI. The CDR3 is 15 residues long. J lost 7 bases, V lost 4 bases, and 8 bases had no gene match. CDR3 loop: CASSAGGIGSGELFF. CDR3 nucleotide sequence: TGTGCCAGCAGTGCGGGGGGGATAGGCAGCGGGGAGCTGTTTTTT.

The rearrangement links TRBV30 to TRBJ2-5, with D possibly TRBD2 on 6 matching bases. Germline V gene data show CDR1 as GTSNPN and CDR2 as SVGIG (reference sequence). V lost 2 bases, J lost 3 bases, and 10 bases lay in between. This CDR3 is built from 13 residues. Here the CDR3 DNA reads TGTGCCTGGAGTCCCGGCGGGGAAGAGACCCAGTACTTC. It is translated as CAWSPGGEETQYF.

The J gene is TRBJ1-2, the V gene TRBV28; no reliable D call. V shed 8 bases and J shed 0 bases, with 7 bases lying between them. Germline CDR1 and CDR2: MDHEN and SYDVKM. The CDR3 loop spans 12 amino acids. CDR3 loop: CASGGANYGYTF. The DNA of the CDR3 is TGTGCCAGCGGCGGAGCTAACTATGGCTACACCTTC.